The next 9 T cell receptor beta chains were all read from a single sample in a study of type 1 and type 2 diabetes patients. Amplification started from genomic DNA. Multiplex PCR with 30 forward and 13 reverse primers amplified the TCR beta CDR3. TCRdb reprocessed the multiplex PCR reads with MiXCR, giving one entry per CDR3 protein. The table lists some 250,000 distinct CDR3 sequences, over 45% of them singletons. Input material: peripheral blood mononuclear cells (PBMCs). The source of these receptors is a man between 18 and 35 years old with type 2 diabetes.

J is TRBJ1-6 and V is TRBV27; D is perhaps TRBD1 (5 bases). CDR1 is MNHEY, CDR2 SMNVEV, per germline (reference sequence). V dropped 6 bases and J dropped 10 bases, with 10 bases sitting between them. This CDR3 spans 12 amino acids. The chain's CDR3 is CASSFQGSPLHF. CDR3 DNA sequence: TGTGCCAGCAGCTTCCAGGGATCACCCCTCCACTTT.

The rearrangement joins TRBV2 to TRBJ2-7, with a weak D call TRBD2 (6 bases). The CDR3 sequence is 12 residues long. The germline V and J ends were trimmed by 6 bases and 4 bases, with 10 bases remaining between them. Germline CDR1 SNHLY, CDR2 FYNNEI. The CDR3 loop reads CASSTLAYEQYF. CDR3 sequence (DNA): TGTGCCAGCAGCACTCTAGCGTACGAGCAGTACTTC.

Concerning this clonotype itself: At one end the junction does not follow the germline gene, possibly because of a read error. The chain links TRBV7-7 to TRBJ2-7; D perhaps matches TRBD2 (7 bases). Germline V gene lookup returns CDR1 SSHAT and CDR2 FNYEAQ (reference sequence). This CDR3 has 14 residues. The CDR3 coding sequence is TGTGCTAGCAGCCCAGGGGACTACTCCTACGAGCAGTACTTC. Translating gives CASSPGDYSYEQYF. Full variable domain (outside the CDR3, taken from reference TRBV7-7 and TRBJ2-7): GAGVSQSPRYKVTKRGQDVTLRCDPISSHATLYWYQQALGQGPEFLTYFNYEAQPDKSGLPSDRFSAERPEGSISTLTIQRTEQRDSAMYRCASSPGDYSYEQYFGPGTRLTVT.

This clonotype was recorded many times. The rearrangement joins TRBV10-1 to TRBJ1-4; no firm D call. V was shortened by 0 bases and J by 10 bases, with 6 bases between the two germline ends. From germline, CDR1 is WNHNN and CDR2 SYGVQD (reference sequence). This CDR3 spans 12 amino acids. The CDR3 protein is CASSESKGKLFF. The DNA of the CDR3 is TGCGCCAGCAGTGAGTCGAAGGGAAAACTGTTTTTT.

In its sample, this clonotype was seen once. The chain couples TRBV4-2 to TRBJ1-2; unclear D gene. Germline CDR1 reads LGHNA; CDR2 reads YNFKEQ. The CDR3 extends over 12 amino acids. The ends were cut back, 4 bases at V and 8 bases at J, with 11 bases in the middle. DNA for the CDR3: TGTGCCAGCAGCCCAGACGTGCGCGGCTACACCTTC. This translates into CASSPDVRGYTF.

The chain links TRBV27 to TRBJ1-2, with D unclear. Per the germline V gene, CDR1 is MNHEY and CDR2 is SMNVEV (reference sequence). The CDR3 length is 13 residues. V dropped 3 bases and J dropped 9 bases, with 14 bases sitting between them. The CDR3 nucleotides are TGTGCCAGCAGTTTCAGCCCCGGGAACAGCTACACCTTC. Its protein product is CASSFSPGNSYTF.

This clonotype was counted ten times or more. The chain couples TRBV15 to TRBJ2-7; maybe TRBD1 (5 bases). CDR1 LNHNV and CDR2 YYDKDF come from the germline V gene (reference sequence). Trimming pared 5 bases from V and 1 base from J, leaving 12 bases between. The CDR3 consists of 14 residues. CDR3 nucleotides: TGTGCCACCAGCCCGACAGCCCTATCCTACGAGCAGTACTTC. Its protein product is CATSPTALSYEQYF.

This clonotype was counted only a few times. The V and J genes are TRBV6-5 and TRBJ2-3; D is undetermined. The CDR3 runs to 12 residues. The V and J ends lost 6 bases and 7 bases respectively, with 11 bases between them. Germline-derived CDR1 and CDR2 are MNHEY and SVGAGI. CDR3 residues: CASSLYSNTQYF. CDR3 nucleotides: TGTGCCAGCAGCCTCTATTCGAATACGCAGTATTTT.

The chain couples TRBV6-6 to TRBJ2-7, with a possible D match to TRBD2 (6 bases). CDR1 MNHNY and CDR2 SVGAGI come from the germline V gene (reference sequence). Trimming removed 10 bases from V and 5 bases from J, with 21 bases in between. This CDR3 spans 14 amino acids. The CDR3 DNA reads as TGTGCCACCAGCGAAGGACTCCCGGGGGACGAGCAGTACTTC. It encodes CATSEGLPGDEQYF.